Presented here are 17 T cell receptor beta chains from one specimen sequenced in a study of T cells in localized non-small cell lung cancer. TCRdb keeps only in-frame clones here, not all; method: immunoSEQ multiplex PCR. The sample shows 45,000 to 55,000 clones, roughly 80% of them seen only once. The sequenced sample was peripheral blood, obtained before any cancer treatment. The receptors shown here come from a man between 40 and 70 years old with stage I squamous cell lung carcinoma.

The genes are TRBV6-5 and TRBJ2-1; 8 nucleotides line up with TRBD2. CDR3 length: 13 residues. V shed 0 bases, J shed 10 bases, and the junction held 2 bases outside the gene matches. Germline loops: CDR1 MNHEY, CDR2 SVGAGI. This CDR3 reads CASSYSPSGEQFF. The CDR3 DNA reads TGTGCCAGCAGTTACTCGCCTAGCGGGGAGCAGTTCTTC.

The chain employs TRBV7-2 and TRBJ2-1, with 9 bases aligning to TRBD1. J lost 5 bases, V lost 5 bases, and 10 bases had no gene match. Germline CDR1 is SGHTA and CDR2 is FQGNSA. The CDR3 has 16 residues. The CDR3 nucleotides are TGTGCCAGCAGCCGCGCACCGGGACAGGGAGACAATGAGCAGTTCTTC. This sequence encodes CASSRAPGQGDNEQFF.

This clone was observed once. The rearrangement joins TRBV29-1 to TRBJ1-1; possibly TRBD1 for D (6 bases). Germline CDR1 reads SQVTM; CDR2 reads ANQGSEA. This CDR3 region has 13 residues. V lost 4 bases and J lost 5, with 14 bases in between. In DNA, the CDR3 is TGCAGCGTTGGAGTACAGGGTGGGACTGAAGCTTTCTTT. This encodes CSVGVQGGTEAFF.

The V call is TRBV29-1, the J call TRBJ2-5, with 7 bases lining up with TRBD1. J gave up 4 bases and V 7 bases, and 9 bases lay outside the gene matches. From germline, CDR1 is SQVTM and CDR2 ANQGSEA. The CDR3 consists of 13 residues. The CDR3 DNA reads as TGCAGCGCAGACACACAGGGGCGAGAGACCCAGTACTTC. Its protein product is CSADTQGRETQYF.

The rearrangement links TRBV5-1 to TRBJ2-5, with unresolved D. CDR1 is SGHRS and CDR2 is YFSETQ in the germline V gene. Trimming pared 5 bases from V and 2 bases from J, leaving 7 bases between. The CDR3 is 12 amino acids. The CDR3 region has the DNA TGCGCCAGCAGATCACAACAAGAGACCCAGTACTTC. Translated, it gives CASRSQQETQYF.

J is TRBJ2-7 and V is TRBV27; D perhaps matches TRBD1 (7 bases). Germline V gene lookup returns CDR1 MNHEY and CDR2 SMNVEV (reference sequence). V lost 4 bases to trimming and J lost 0 bases, with 13 bases between them. This CDR3 comprises 15 residues. Written as DNA, the CDR3 is TGTGCCAGCAGTTACGCGGGACAGAGCTCCTACGAGCAGTACTTC. Its protein is CASSYAGQSSYEQYF.

The chain carries TRBV27 and TRBJ1-4; possible D gene TRBD1, 5 bases. The CDR3 runs to 13 residues. Trimming left V 7 bases short and J 1 base short, with 7 bases between. Germline CDR1 MNHEY, CDR2 SMNVEV (reference sequence). CDR3 protein: CASMGLTNEKLFF. The DNA for the CDR3 is TGTGCCAGCATGGGGCTAACTAATGAAAAACTGTTTTTT. The full variable domain, completed using reference TRBV27 and TRBJ1-4, is EAQVTQNPRYLITVTGKKLTVTCSQNMNHEYMSWYRQDPGLGLRQIYYSMNVEVTDKGDVPEGYKVSRKEKRNFPLILESPSPNQTSLYFCASMGLTNEKLFFGSGTQLSVL.

This chain uses TRBV7-2 with TRBJ2-1; D unresolved. V was trimmed by 3 bases and J by 8 bases, leaving 8 bases between them. The CDR3 has 12 amino acids. Germline values: CDR1 SGHTA, CDR2 FQGNSA. The CDR3 reads CASSFMSDEQFF. Here the CDR3 DNA reads TGTGCCAGCAGCTTTATGAGCGATGAGCAGTTCTTC.

Here the CDR3 DNA reads TGTGCCAGCAGTCTCCCCGTGGGAGATACGCAGTATTTT. This encodes CASSLPVGDTQYF. The V and J genes are TRBV27 and TRBJ2-3, with unresolved D. The V gene lost 5 bases and the J gene lost 5 bases, with 11 bases spanning the gap. Germline CDR1 reads MNHEY; CDR2 reads SMNVEV (reference sequence). The CDR3 has 13 amino acids.

The chain links TRBV7-3 to TRBJ1-6; TRBD1 agrees at 9 bases. In germline, CDR1 is SGHTA, CDR2 FQGTGA. Germline trimming cut 0 bases from V and 7 bases from J; bases unmatched to any gene: 4. The CDR3 is 16 residues long. The CDR3 is CASSLTGTGRNSPLHF. DNA of the CDR3: TGTGCCAGCAGCTTAACCGGGACAGGGAGGAATTCACCCCTCCACTTT.

The chain has TRBV6-5 and TRBJ2-6; D possibly corresponds to TRBD1 (5 bases). The CDR3 sequence is 16 residues long. In germline, CDR1 is MNHEY, CDR2 SVGAGI. V shed 2 bases and J shed 2 bases, with 10 bases lying between them. CDR3: CASSYQGSAGANVLTF. The CDR3 DNA sequence: TGTGCCAGCAGTTACCAGGGTTCCGCTGGGGCCAACGTCCTGACTTTC.

The rearrangement uses TRBV4-3 and TRBJ2-7; TRBD1 matches 7 bases. This CDR3 spans 14 amino acids. V dropped 1 base and J dropped 5; count of bases not matched to a gene: 5. The germline gives CDR1 LGHNA, CDR2 YSLEER. CDR3 region: CASSQGQGRNEQYF. As DNA, the CDR3 is TGCGCCAGCAGCCAAGGACAGGGACGTAACGAGCAGTACTTC.

This clone was found a few times. The rearrangement joins TRBV9 to TRBJ2-7; D is uncertain. V lost 0 bases and J 4 bases, leaving 11 bases between the germline ends. Per germline, CDR1 SGDLS and CDR2 YYNGEE. The CDR3 covers 14 residues. The CDR3 region has the DNA TGTGCCAGCAGCGTAGAGTGGACGGATTACGAGCAGTACTTC. This encodes CASSVEWTDYEQYF.

The chain is built from TRBV7-3 and TRBJ2-2; a possible D gene is TRBD2 (5 bases). Germline V gene sequence: CDR1 SGHTA, CDR2 FQGTGA. The CDR3 is 14 residues long. Between the trimmed V and J ends, which lost 0 bases and 7 bases, there was a span of 9 bases. For the CDR3, the DNA is TGTGCCAGCAGCTTAACCGGGATCAACGGGGAGCTGTTTTTT. This translates into CASSLTGINGELFF.

The rearrangement uses TRBV6-5 and TRBJ1-1; maybe TRBD1 (5 bases). Germline CDR1 is MNHEY and CDR2 is SVGAGI. The CDR3 is 15 residues long. With 6 bases removed from V and 4 bases from J, the gap between germline ends came to 18 bases. This chain's CDR3 is CASSPAGGVGTEAFF. DNA for the CDR3: TGTGCCAGCAGCCCCGCTGGGGGGGTAGGCACTGAAGCTTTCTTT.

This clone came up a few times. This chain's CDR3 is CASSGGTSGNTIYF. CDR3 in DNA: TGTGCCAGCAGCGGTGGGACGTCTGGAAACACCATATATTTT. V and J are TRBV9 and TRBJ1-3; a possible D gene is TRBD1 (5 bases). Germline CDR1 is SGDLS and CDR2 is YYNGEE. The CDR3 runs 14 residues. The V gene lost 3 bases and the J gene lost 1 base, with 8 bases spanning the gap.

The V call is TRBV5-1, the J call TRBJ1-2, with 8 nucleotides matching TRBD1. With 4 bases clipped from V and 2 bases from J, the junction kept 13 bases outside the gene matches. Germline V gives CDR1 SGHRS, CDR2 YFSETQ. This CDR3 has 17 residues. CDR3 sequence (DNA): TGCGCCAGCAGCCACAGGGGGGGAGACAGGATCAACTATGGCTACACCTTC. This encodes CASSHRGGDRINYGYTF.